This is a list of T cell receptor beta chains from one sample in a study of identical twins. MiXCR was run by TCRdb on the 5' RACE reads, yielding one entry per CDR3 protein. The sample has about 690,000 distinct CDR3 sequences, 5.5% to 7.5% seen once; the top ten hold around 2%. The specimen was naive T cells sorted from blood. Receptors originate from a man between 18 and 35 years old in good health. Each CDR3 is given with its conserved first and last residue. The D gene is left open where the match is weak. Clone size is not always given. Where it is, it says once, few, many or a class for expanded clones.

clone size,J gene,D gene,V gene,CDR3 DNA,CDR3 protein
many,TRBJ2-3,.,TRBV10-3,TGTGCCATCAGTGAGTACGATTTGTCCACGGCGGGCACAGATACGCAGTATTTT,CAISEYDLSTAGTDTQYF
many,TRBJ1-1,.,TRBV6-6,TGTGCCGGTAGAAGGGAGAACACTGAAGCTTTCTTT,CAGRRENTEAFF
few,TRBJ2-6,TRBD1,TRBV12-3/TRBV12-4,TGTGCCAGCATTCAAGGGACAGGGGAGCGCGTCCTGACTTTC,CASIQGTGERVLTF
many,TRBJ1-2,.,TRBV25-1,TGTGCCAGCAGTCTGTTGGGGGCTTATGGCTACACCTTC,CASSLLGAYGYTF
.,TRBJ2-5,.,TRBV3-1,TGTGCCAGCAGCCAAGAAATAAAGGGGACCCAGTACTTC,CASSQEIKGTQYF
.,TRBJ2-3,.,TRBV10-1,TGCGCCAGCGGGGATGAGGGCCCAGATACGCAGTATTTT,CASGDEGPDTQYF
.,TRBJ1-5,TRBD1,TRBV20-1,TGCAGTGCTAGGGAGGACAGGGGCTCCTGGACCCAGCATTTT,CSAREDRGSWTQHF
many,TRBJ2-1,.,TRBV12-3/TRBV12-4,TGTGCCAGCAGTTTAGCGGTACGGGAGCCCTACAATGAGCAGTTCTTC,CASSLAVREPYNEQFF
few,TRBJ1-1,TRBD1,TRBV12-3/TRBV12-4,TGTGCCAGCAGTCCTTCACAGGGGGGCACTGAAGCTTTCTTT,CASSPSQGGTEAFF
.,TRBJ2-6,TRBD1,TRBV5-1,TGCGCCAGCAGCTTGACAGGGGGGCTGGCTGGGGCCAACGTCCTGACTTTC,CASSLTGGLAGANVLTF
.,TRBJ2-7,TRBD2,TRBV5-1,TGCGCCAGCAGCTTGGTAGAGCGGGGTACCTACGAGCAGTACTTC,CASSLVERGTYEQYF
.,TRBJ1-2,.,TRBV3-1,TGTGCCAGCAGCCTCCTAAACAGGGATTCCTATGGCTACACCTTC,CASSLLNRDSYGYTF
.,TRBJ1-4,.,TRBV20-1,TGCAGTGCTAGAGAGGGGGCGAGAGAAAAACTGTTTTTT,CSAREGAREKLFF
few,TRBJ2-5,.,TRBV15,TGTGCCACCAGCAGAATACCTGCCCAGGAGACCCAGTACTTC,CATSRIPAQETQYF
few,TRBJ2-5,TRBD1,TRBV28,TGTGCCAGCAGTCCAAAACCGGGACAGGGGACCCAGTACTTC,CASSPKPGQGTQYF
many,TRBJ2-7,.,TRBV7-2,TGTGCCAGCAGCTTAGTGGGGGCCAACGAGCAGTACTTC,CASSLVGANEQYF
many,TRBJ2-7,.,TRBV7-8,TGTGCCAGCAGCTTAGTCGCGGGACTTAACTACGAGCAGTACTTC,CASSLVAGLNYEQYF
many,TRBJ2-1,.,TRBV10-3,TGTGCCATCAGTGATATAGGGGACAATGAGCAGTTCTTC,CAISDIGDNEQFF
.,TRBJ2-1,.,TRBV7-6,TGTGCCAGCAGCCCCCCCGGACCCTCCTACAATGAGCAGTTCTTC,CASSPPGPSYNEQFF
few,TRBJ1-3,TRBD1,TRBV9,TGTGCCAGCAGCGCAACAGGGGGTTTATTGAACACCATATATTTT,CASSATGGLLNTIYF
many,TRBJ2-1,.,TRBV6-5,TGTGCCAGCAGTTACGGGAGCGCCTACTACAATGAGCAGTTCTTC,CASSYGSAYYNEQFF
many,TRBJ2-4,.,TRBV5-1,TGCGCCAGTCAAACGGTACCATCAGACATTCAGTACTTC,CASQTVPSDIQYF
few,TRBJ2-5,.,TRBV5-1,TGCGCCAGCAAAGGCCCCTCCGGGGAGACCCAGTACTTC,CASKGPSGETQYF
many,TRBJ2-3,.,TRBV5-1,TGCGCCAGCAGCTGGGACACCCTGGGAGATACGCAGTATTTT,CASSWDTLGDTQYF
many,TRBJ1-2,.,TRBV30,TGTGCCTGGGCTCGCGGATACGGCTACACCTTC,CAWARGYGYTF
many,TRBJ1-2,TRBD1,TRBV29-1,TGCAGCGTTCAAACGGGACAGGGAGGTTATGGCTACACCTTC,CSVQTGQGGYGYTF
.,TRBJ2-3,TRBD2,TRBV30,TGTGCCTGGAGCGGGGCGGGAGGGACAGATACGCAGTATTTT,CAWSGAGGTDTQYF
.,TRBJ2-3,.,TRBV29-1,TGCAGCGAGGCGTCCGGTGGGGGAGATACGCAGTATTTT,CSEASGGGDTQYF
many,TRBJ1-2,TRBD1,TRBV29-1,TGCAGCGTTGCGATTCGGGACAGGGCTGCCGGCTACACCTTC,CSVAIRDRAAGYTF
many,TRBJ2-1,TRBD1,TRBV15,TGTGCCACCAGCACGGACAGGTCCTACAATGAGCAGTTCTTC,CATSTDRSYNEQFF
many,TRBJ2-5,TRBD2,TRBV12-3/TRBV12-4,TGTGCCAGCAGGGATAGCGGGAGGGAAGAGACCCAGTACTTC,CASRDSGREETQYF
many,TRBJ2-3,TRBD1,TRBV29-1,TGCAGCGTTCCGGACAGGGGCTTGATAGAGGTGACAGATACGCAGTATTTT,CSVPDRGLIEVTDTQYF
many,TRBJ1-1,.,TRBV29-1,TGCAGCACGATTGGGGGGACTGAAGCTTTCTTT,CSTIGGTEAFF
many,TRBJ1-4,.,TRBV6-1,TGTGCCAGCAGACTGGTGATGTCCGGAACTAATGAAAAACTGTTTTTT,CASRLVMSGTNEKLFF
few,TRBJ2-2,.,TRBV20-1,TGCAGTGCAGACAACCGGGTTCGGGACACCGGGGAGCTGTTTTTT,CSADNRVRDTGELFF
many,TRBJ2-1,TRBD2,TRBV6-2/TRBV6-3,TGTGCCAGCAAATGGGGGAGGACTAGCGGGGGCAATGAGCAGTTCTTC,CASKWGRTSGGNEQFF
many,TRBJ2-3,.,TRBV6-1,TGTGCCAGCAGCATTAGACCGACAGGCAGACGGGGAGATACGCAGTATTTT,CASSIRPTGRRGDTQYF
.,TRBJ2-2,TRBD2,TRBV9,TGTGCCAGCAACGCCGGACTAGCGGGACCCACCGGGGAGCTGTTTTTT,CASNAGLAGPTGELFF
few,TRBJ2-3,.,TRBV3-1,TGTGCCAGCAGCCAAGGAGTTTCTATCACAGATACGCAGTATTTT,CASSQGVSITDTQYF
many,TRBJ2-1,.,TRBV29-1,TGCAGCGTTGACGGGTTCCCCGGGGCGGGTTACAATGAGCAGTTCTTC,CSVDGFPGAGYNEQFF
.,TRBJ2-5,TRBD1,TRBV11-3,TGTGCCAGCAGCTTCGCACAGGGGGCCCAAGAGACCCAGTACTTC,CASSFAQGAQETQYF